The table lists the clone carrying this TCR beta chain with many counts. Antigen: not known. The data are from a study of early T cells in non-severe SARS-CoV-2 infection. Study-wide background: The authors sequenced bulk RNA from unsorted whole blood, leaving chains unpaired.

Whole-study findings and limits: The study's VDJdb matching favored anti-spike CD8 responses and missed private and CD4 specificities.

Germline V gene data show CDR1 as SGHNT and CDR2 as YYREEE (reference sequence). J gave up 3 bases and V 1 base, and 8 bases lay outside the gene matches. The CDR3 totals 16 residues. Molecules of cDNA were individually given unique molecular identifiers that were attached to them. TCRdb re-analysed the 5' RACE reads in MiXCR, keeping a single row per CDR3 protein. This sample yields almost 30,000 distinct CDR3 sequences, of which under 6% are seen a single time; roughly 5.5% belongs to the top ten. Input material: whole blood. The chain combines TRBV5-4 with TRBJ2-5; 8 nucleotides match TRBD2. The sequence came from an adult who was a healthcare worker with PCR-confirmed SARS-CoV-2 infection or an uninfected control (not recorded which). The CDR3 is CASSLFARGDKETQYF. CDR3 in DNA: TGTGCCAGCAGCTTGTTCGCGCGGGGGGACAAAGAGACCCAGTACTTC. Drawing the rest from reference TRBV5-4 and TRBJ2-5, the complete variable domain is ETGVTQSPTHLIKTRGQQVTLRCSSQSGHNTVSWYQQALGQGPQFIFQYYREEENGRGNFPPRFSGLQFPNYSSELNVNALELDDSALYLCASSLFARGDKETQYFGPGTRLLVL.